The 13 T cell receptor beta chains presented below share a single source sample, sequenced in a study of blood T cell repertoires in COVID-19. Here immunoSEQ multiplex PCR was the method, and the copy in TCRdb shows in-frame clones only, minus some. Of hundreds of thousands of clones in the sample, about nine tenths were seen once. The sample consisted of peripheral blood. Receptor source: a woman between 18 and 29 years old with acute or convalescent COVID-19.

This clone appeared once. J is TRBJ1-2 and V is TRBV10-3; a weak D match, TRBD1 (5 bases). Germline CDR1 is ENHRY and CDR2 is SYGVKD. V shed 6 bases and J shed 4 bases, with 12 bases lying between them. The CDR3 is 13 amino acids. DNA of the CDR3: TGTGCCATCAGGGCTCAGGGAGGCTATGGCTACACCTTC. Its protein is CAIRAQGGYGYTF.

The rearrangement joins TRBV6-2 or TRBV6-3 to TRBJ2-3; D ambiguous. Germline values: CDR1 MNHEY, CDR2 SVGEGT. V was shortened by 1 base and J by 6 bases, with 14 bases between the two germline ends. The CDR3 extends over 15 amino acids. CDR3 protein: CASSYFTVGDDTQYF. The CDR3, as DNA: TGTGCCAGCAGTTACTTTACAGTAGGTGACGATACGCAGTATTTT.

This clone was observed a single time. V usage is TRBV6-5 and J usage is TRBJ1-6; 9 bases line up with TRBD1. J lost 9 bases, V lost 6 bases, and 6 bases had no gene match. Germline loops: CDR1 MNHEY, CDR2 SVGAGI. The CDR3 runs 14 residues. The chain's CDR3 is CASSLGQGGSPLHF. In DNA, the CDR3 is TGTGCCAGCAGCCTGGGACAGGGAGGTTCACCCCTCCACTTT.

The chain carries TRBV7-3 and TRBJ2-7; 7 positions agree with TRBD1. This CDR3 contains 14 residues. Unmatched junction bases numbered 3, after V lost 2 bases and J lost 2 bases. Per the germline V gene, CDR1 is SGHTA and CDR2 is FQGTGA. The CDR3 is CASSLGQAPYEQYF. CDR3 DNA: TGTGCCAGCAGCTTAGGACAGGCCCCCTACGAGCAGTACTTC. Full variable domain (outside the CDR3, taken from reference TRBV7-3 and TRBJ2-7): GAGVSQTPSNKVTEKGKYVELRCDPISGHTALYWYRQSLGQGPEFLIYFQGTGAADDSGLPNDRFFAVRPEGSVSTLKIQRTERGDSAVYLCASSLGQAPYEQYFGPGTRLTVT.

This clone was seen only once. The V gene is TRBV2, the J gene TRBJ2-5; TRBD2 agrees at 8 bases. The CDR3 totals 14 residues. Germline-derived CDR1 and CDR2 are SNHLY and FYNNEI. Germline trimming cut 6 bases from V and 5 bases from J; bases unmatched to any gene: 8. The CDR3 DNA sequence: TGTGCCAGCAGGGATGGGACTAGGGGGGAGACCCAGTACTTC. It codes for CASRDGTRGETQYF.

V is TRBV6-5 and J is TRBJ2-7; a possible D gene is TRBD2 (6 bases). CDR1 is MNHEY, CDR2 SVGAGI, per germline. The CDR3 extends over 15 amino acids. The ends were cut back, 0 bases at V and 2 bases at J, with 11 bases in the middle. The CDR3 bases are TGTGCCAGCAGTTACTCGGAGGGGAGCACCTACGAGCAGTACTTC. Its translation is CASSYSEGSTYEQYF.

The chain recombines TRBV4-1 with TRBJ1-2, with 7 bases that match TRBD1. The CDR3 runs 16 residues. Germline CDR1 and CDR2: MGHRA and YSYEKL. Losses at the gene ends were 0 bases for V and 2 bases for J; bases not matched to a gene: 6. The CDR3 spells CASSQDFGTDNYGYTF. CDR3 bases: TGCGCCAGCAGCCAAGATTTTGGGACAGACAACTATGGCTACACCTTC.

The V call is TRBV27, the J call TRBJ1-1; D is perhaps TRBD1 (6 bases). The length of the CDR3 is 15 residues. The V gene's germline CDR1 is MNHEY and CDR2 SMNVEV (reference sequence). Trimming pared 2 bases from V and 4 bases from J, leaving 14 bases between. In nucleotides, the CDR3 is TGTGCCAGCAGTTTAAATACAGGGTGGGGCACTGAAGCTTTCTTT. This gives the protein CASSLNTGWGTEAFF.

V and J are TRBV20-1 and TRBJ1-1, with D perhaps TRBD1 (5 bases). The CDR3 loop spans 15 amino acids. V lost 3 bases, J lost 2 bases, and 16 bases lay in between. CDR1 and CDR2 from the germline V gene are DFQATT and SNEGSKA (reference sequence). The CDR3 nucleotides are TGCAGTGCTAGTTGGGCAGGGAAGCTAAACACTGAAGCTTTCTTT. Protein: CSASWAGKLNTEAFF.

This clone was picked up a small number of times. V and J are TRBV6-2 or TRBV6-3 and TRBJ1-5; D perhaps matches TRBD1 (5 bases). The CDR3 extends over 15 amino acids. V lost 3 bases to trimming and J lost 7 bases, with 16 bases between them. In germline, CDR1 is MNHEY, CDR2 SVGEGT. The CDR3 protein is CASSYLGQISQPQHF. DNA of the CDR3: TGTGCCAGCAGTTATCTAGGACAAATCAGCCAGCCCCAGCATTTT.

This sequence joins TRBV29-1 and TRBJ2-7, with D perhaps matching TRBD1 (7 bases). V dropped 4 bases and J dropped 3 bases, with 16 bases sitting between them. Germline CDR1 SQVTM, CDR2 ANQGSEA. The length of the CDR3 is 14 residues. The chain's CDR3 is CSVGGRDSLYEQYF. In DNA, the CDR3 is TGCAGCGTTGGAGGGCGGGACAGCCTCTACGAGCAGTACTTC.

This sequence joins TRBV4-1 and TRBJ1-4; TRBD1 matches at 12 bases. The CDR3 covers 15 residues. Germline lookup yields CDR1 MGHRA and CDR2 YSYEKL. The V segment lost 1 base and the J segment 10 bases; nucleotides outside the gene matches: 4. The DNA for the CDR3 is TGCGCCAGCAGCCAAGGGGACAGGGGGCCAGGAAAACTGTTTTTT. It is translated as CASSQGDRGPGKLFF.

The genes are TRBV6-5 and TRBJ1-3; tentatively, D is TRBD1 (6 bases). The CDR3 has 15 amino acids. The germline V and J ends were trimmed by 0 bases and 4 bases, with 10 bases remaining between them. Germline V CDR1 and CDR2: MNHEY, SVGAGI. For the CDR3, the DNA is TGTGCCAGCAGTTACTCGAGGACAGCCGGAAACACCATATATTTT. It encodes CASSYSRTAGNTIYF.